A single sample gave rise to the 17 T cell receptor beta chains below, sequenced in a study of Ad26.COV2.S vaccination and SARS-CoV-2 variants. The treatment was: approximately 18 received Ad26.COV2.S at low or high dose, single or two shots; roughly five received placebo; per-sample allocation not given. At day 63 after the first vaccine or placebo injection, samples were drawn. Sequencing used immunoSEQ multiplex PCR; TCRdb keeps in-frame clones, though not all of them. The sample yields 350,000 to 450,000 clones, roughly 84% seen once. Specimen: peripheral blood, collected in a trial of Ad26.COV2.S vaccine versus placebo. The receptors originated from a person aged 18 to 59 who received the Ad26.COV2.S COVID-19 vaccine or a placebo.

This clone was counted a single time. The chain is built from TRBV9 and TRBJ2-7; a weak D match, TRBD2 (5 bases). Germline CDR1 and CDR2: SGDLS and YYNGEE. Trimming took 0 bases from V and 6 from J, leaving 13 bases between them. This CDR3 spans 14 amino acids. CDR3 nucleotide sequence: TGTGCCAGCAGCGTAGGGGGAGAGAGAATCGAGCAGTACTTC. It encodes CASSVGGERIEQYF.

The chain links TRBV7-8 to TRBJ1-2; maybe TRBD1 (6 bases). Germline assignment: CDR1 SGHVS and CDR2 FQNEAQ. This CDR3 has 14 amino acids. Trimming stripped 3 bases from V and 4 bases from J, with 12 bases between. This CDR3 is CASSFDGGSYGYTF. The CDR3 coding sequence is TGTGCCAGCAGCTTTGATGGGGGCTCCTATGGCTACACCTTC.

The rearrangement joins TRBV19 to TRBJ2-2; D is uncertain. The CDR3 is 15 amino acids. Trimming shortened V by 2 bases and J by 8 bases, and 15 bases separated the two germline ends. From germline, CDR1 is LNHDA and CDR2 SQIVND (reference sequence). This CDR3 is CASSIPLPATGELFF. The CDR3 region has the DNA TGTGCCAGTAGTATACCTCTTCCGGCCACGGGGGAGCTGTTTTTT.

The genes are TRBV6-4 and TRBJ2-3; TRBD2 agrees at 9 bases. Germline V gives CDR1 MRHNA, CDR2 SNTAGT. V shed 0 bases, J shed 4 bases, and the junction held 2 bases outside the gene matches. The CDR3 loop spans 15 amino acids. CDR3 loop: CASSDSASGADTQYF. CDR3 bases: TGTGCCAGCAGTGACTCGGCTAGCGGGGCAGATACGCAGTATTTT.

The rearrangement uses TRBV7-9 and TRBJ1-2; D remains ambiguous. The CDR3 consists of 14 residues. V was cut by 1 base and J by 1 base, with 7 bases left in between. The germline CDR1 and CDR2 sequences are SEHNR and FQNEAQ (reference sequence). The CDR3, as DNA: TGTGCCAGCAGCTTAGAGGCGATTAACTATGGCTACACCTTC. It is translated as CASSLEAINYGYTF.

The V gene is TRBV5-5, the J gene TRBJ2-3; 8 nucleotides agree with TRBD2. V shed 4 bases, J shed 1 base, and the junction held 5 bases outside the gene matches. Germline assignment: CDR1 SGHKS and CDR2 YYEKEE (reference sequence). The CDR3 is made up of 15 amino acids. CDR3 protein: CASSHEAGGTDTQYF. CDR3 DNA sequence: TGTGCCAGCAGCCACGAAGCGGGAGGCACAGATACGCAGTATTTT.

In its sample, this clone was seen once. The V and J genes are TRBV14 and TRBJ2-1; the D gene is possibly TRBD2 (5 bases). Trimming took off 4 bases at V and 4 bases at J, with 11 bases between the two ends. The CDR3 totals 14 residues. Germline CDR1 SGHDN, CDR2 FVKESK. CDR3 in amino acids: CASSPIAGYNEQFF. The CDR3 DNA reads TGTGCCAGCAGCCCAATCGCGGGTTACAATGAGCAGTTCTTC.

This clone was observed a single time. The rearrangement uses TRBV29-1 and TRBJ2-7; the match to TRBD2 covers 10 bases. Germline CDR1 SQVTM, CDR2 ANQGSEA. The CDR3 runs 13 residues. DNA for the CDR3: TGCAGTGTAGCGGGAGGTTCTCACTACGAGCAGTACTTC. This translates into CSVAGGSHYEQYF.

In its sample, this clone was seen once. For the CDR3, the DNA is TGTGCCATCAGTGGGAGTAGAGATACGCAGTATTTT. It codes for CAISGSRDTQYF. The chain links TRBV10-3 to TRBJ2-3; D is undetermined. V was pared by 4 bases and J by 5 bases, with 7 bases between. CDR1 is ENHRY and CDR2 is SYGVKD in the germline V gene. The CDR3 is 12 residues long.

This chain uses TRBV5-1 with TRBJ1-2; 8 nucleotides agree with TRBD1. Germline values: CDR1 SGHRS, CDR2 YFSETQ. The J segment lost 4 bases and the V segment lost 0 bases, leaving 5 bases of the junction unmatched. The CDR3 has 15 residues. CDR3 in DNA: TGCGCCAGCAGCTTGGCCGGACAGGGCTTCTATGGCTACACCTTC. The encoded protein is CASSLAGQGFYGYTF.

Only one count was recorded for this clone. The genes are TRBV7-9 and TRBJ2-5; D perhaps matches TRBD2 (5 bases). The CDR3 has 14 amino acids. Germline V gene sequence: CDR1 SEHNR, CDR2 FQNEAQ (reference sequence). The V end lost 3 bases, the J end lost 4 bases, and 12 bases lay between the germline ends. The CDR3 DNA follows: TGTGCCAGCAGCTTCGAGGGATTCGGAGAGACCCAGTACTTC. It translates to CASSFEGFGETQYF.

The chain employs TRBV7-2 and TRBJ1-6; maybe TRBD1 (5 bases). Germline CDR1 SGHTA, CDR2 FQGNSA. CDR3 length: 15 amino acids. V lost 1 base and J lost 4, with 8 bases in between. For the CDR3, the DNA is TGTGCCAGCAGCTTAGTTGGGGGATATAATTCACCCCTCCACTTT. It yields the protein CASSLVGGYNSPLHF.

The chain employs TRBV5-4 and TRBJ2-5, with D tentatively TRBD1 (6 bases). CDR3 length: 15 residues. With 4 bases removed from V and 3 bases from J, the gap between germline ends came to 16 bases. CDR1 and CDR2 (germline): SGHNT, YYREEE (reference sequence). CDR3 DNA sequence: TGTGCCAGCAGCCGCCGCCAGGGGCAAAAAGAGACCCAGTACTTC. The encoded protein is CASSRRQGQKETQYF.

This chain joins TRBV6-6 and TRBJ2-1; perhaps TRBD1 as D (6 bases). The CDR3 is made up of 15 amino acids. V was clipped by 6 bases and J by 8 bases, with 20 bases between them. Germline V gene lookup returns CDR1 MNHNY and CDR2 SVGAGI (reference sequence). Written as DNA, the CDR3 is TGTGCCAGCAGGATCGTAACACAGGGTTTCGATGAGCAGTTCTTC. Its protein is CASRIVTQGFDEQFF.

This clone was detected only a few times. V and J are TRBV4-1 and TRBJ2-7; D gene unclear. Trimming left V 0 bases short and J 9 bases short, with 12 bases between. Germline V gives CDR1 MGHRA, CDR2 YSYEKL. This CDR3 comprises 13 residues. CDR3 coding DNA: TGCGCCAGCAGCCAAGATCGCGGCAGCCTGCAGTACTTC. This gives the protein CASSQDRGSLQYF.

In this sample, this clone turned up once. CDR3 sequence: CASADRDSGANVLTF. CDR3 nucleotide sequence: TGTGCCAGCGCGGACAGGGACTCTGGGGCCAACGTCCTGACTTTC. V usage is TRBV21-1 and J usage is TRBJ2-6; no check of the table's D call, TRBD1, against the DNA was made. TRBV21-1 is a listed pseudogene. The CDR3 spans 15 residues.

This chain connects TRBV29-1 to TRBJ2-1; D not resolved. This CDR3 has 13 residues. Trimming left V 4 bases short and J 2 bases short, with 9 bases between. Germline CDR1 is SQVTM and CDR2 is ANQGSEA. The CDR3 DNA is TGCAGCGTTGGGGGTGTTACCTACAATGAGCAGTTCTTC. Residues: CSVGGVTYNEQFF.